These T cell receptor beta chains were read from a single sample in a study of human T cells and chemical hapten exposure. TCRdb reprocessed the RACE reads with MiXCR, giving one entry per CDR3 protein. Among around 82,000 distinct CDR3 sequences listed, approximately 7% were seen once. Material: whole blood, obtained in connection with sensitization to the hapten diphenylcyclopropenone (DPC). The receptors were gathered from a young woman with alopecia areata. Some clones in this sample may be carry-over from other donors' samples. Both conserved end residues are part of each CDR3. The D gene is left open where the match is weak. Clone size, where shown, is once, few, many, or a class for clones that have expanded.

clone size	V gene	J gene	D gene	CDR3 length	CDR3 protein	CDR3 DNA
.	TRBV7-2	TRBJ1-2	.	15	CASSLGLGDAYGYTF	TGTGCCAGCAGCTTAGGTTTGGGGGATGCCTATGGCTACACCTTC
.	TRBV10-3	TRBJ2-3	TRBD2	18	CAISEASNRGGGSDTQYF	TGTGCCATCAGTGAGGCCTCCAATCGGGGGGGCGGCTCAGATACGCAGTATTTT
.	TRBV7-3	TRBJ1-2	TRBD1	15	CASSPRGGQLYGYTF	TGTGCCAGCAGCCCCAGGGGGGGACAGTTATATGGCTACACCTTC
many	TRBV20-1	TRBJ1-1	.	14	CSAIARIMNTEAFF	TGCAGTGCTATAGCCAGGATCATGAACACTGAAGCTTTCTTT
many	TRBV9	TRBJ2-3	.	12	CASSVERDTQYF	TGTGCCAGCAGTGTAGAAAGAGATACGCAGTATTTT
few	TRBV29-1	TRBJ2-1	.	12	CSVKSYRDEQFF	TGCAGCGTTAAATCTTACAGGGATGAGCAGTTCTTC
many	TRBV6-1	TRBJ1-1	.	13	CASSMEQNTEAFF	TGTGCCAGCAGTATGGAGCAGAACACTGAAGCTTTCTTT
many	TRBV29-1	TRBJ1-2	.	12	CSASHRDGGYTF	TGCAGCGCCTCCCACAGGGACGGCGGCTACACCTTC
many	TRBV29-1	TRBJ1-1	.	11	CSGGMDTEAFF	TGCAGCGGGGGGATGGACACTGAAGCTTTCTTT
.	TRBV5-4	TRBJ1-2	TRBD1	17	CASSLPGQLRVNYGYTF	TGTGCCAGCAGCTTACCGGGACAGCTAAGAGTTAACTATGGCTACACCTTC
many	TRBV2	TRBJ2-7	.	11	CASSLGSGGYF	TGTGCCAGCAGTCTTGGCTCCGGCGGGTACTTC
many	TRBV7-9	TRBJ2-7	TRBD2	17	CASSLESLRGGPHEQYF	TGTGCCAGCAGCTTAGAGTCTCTGCGGGGGGGCCCCCACGAGCAGTACTTC
few	TRBV3-1	TRBJ2-1	TRBD2	15	CASSQEGGVNNEQFF	TGTGCCAGCAGCCAAGAGGGGGGGGTTAACAATGAGCAGTTCTTC
many	TRBV6-5	TRBJ2-2	.	15	CASSYVTTNTGELFF	TGTGCCAGCAGTTATGTCACCACGAACACCGGGGAGCTGTTTTTT
many	TRBV6-5	TRBJ2-3	.	14	CASSYQYRLDTQYF	TGTGCCAGCAGTTACCAGTATCGTCTAGATACGCAGTATTTT
many	TRBV20-1	TRBJ2-1	TRBD2	15	CSAHTSGGPYNEQFF	TGCAGTGCTCATACTAGCGGGGGGCCGTACAATGAGCAGTTCTTC
many	TRBV5-1	TRBJ2-1	.	16	CASSLTLGTQYNEQFF	TGCGCCAGCAGCTTAACTCTAGGGACCCAATACAATGAGCAGTTCTTC
few	TRBV27	TRBJ2-7	TRBD2	17	CASSRRRGDRLGAEQYF	TGTGCCAGCAGTAGAAGACGGGGGGATAGGCTCGGGGCCGAGCAGTACTTC
many	TRBV30	TRBJ2-3	TRBD2	16	CAWSVGAGGITDTQYF	TGTGCCTGGAGTGTAGGAGCGGGGGGGATCACAGATACGCAGTATTTT
many	TRBV20-1	TRBJ2-7	TRBD2	14	CSAKELAGVYEQYF	TGCAGTGCTAAGGAGCTAGCGGGGGTCTACGAGCAGTACTTC